This note documents a single T cell receptor (beta chain) sequence. The antigen is unknown. These data belong to a study of a mutant IDH1 vaccine in newly diagnosed glioma. Looking at the study overall: The start of vaccination came 4-6 weeks after radiotherapy alone, or with temozolomide cycles. At week 47 came visit V13, while visit V12 had come at week 35. Beforehand, treatment had been radiotherapy, temozolomide, or both; the majority received both.

The CDR3 has 17 amino acids. Germline CDR1 is WSHSY and CDR2 is SAAADI. V gave up 0 bases and J gave up 3 bases, with 16 bases separating them. TCRdb keeps only in-frame clones here, not all; method: immunoSEQ multiplex PCR. The sample holds tens of thousands of clones, roughly four fifths seen once. Study-wide findings and caveats: Changes to the top peripheral T cell clonotypes appeared unrelated to pseudoprogression.

The time point was: week 35, safety follow-up. Each dose delivered 300 ug of mutant IDH1 20-mer peptide subcutaneously with imiquimod. The origin of this receptor is a man in his forties with glioma. Sequencing used PBMCs, obtained from a glioma patient whose treatment included an IDH1 peptide vaccine. J is TRBJ2-3 and V is TRBV10-2; the D is unclear. The CDR3 here is CASSESAAFSTTDTQYF. CDR3 sequence (DNA): TGCGCCAGCAGTGAGTCGGCGGCTTTTAGTACGACAGATACGCAGTATTTT.